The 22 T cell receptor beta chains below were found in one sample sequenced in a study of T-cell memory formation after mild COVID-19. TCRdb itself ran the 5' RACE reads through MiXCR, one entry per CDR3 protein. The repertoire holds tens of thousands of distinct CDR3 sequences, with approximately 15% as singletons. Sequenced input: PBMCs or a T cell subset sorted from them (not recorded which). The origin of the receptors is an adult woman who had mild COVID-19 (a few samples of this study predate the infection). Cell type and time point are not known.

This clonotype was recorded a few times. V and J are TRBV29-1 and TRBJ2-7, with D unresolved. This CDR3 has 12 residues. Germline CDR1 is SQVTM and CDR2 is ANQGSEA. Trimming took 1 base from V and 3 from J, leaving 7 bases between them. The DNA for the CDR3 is TGCAGCGTTGAAGGAGAAGTCTACGAGCAGTACTTC. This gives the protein CSVEGEVYEQYF.

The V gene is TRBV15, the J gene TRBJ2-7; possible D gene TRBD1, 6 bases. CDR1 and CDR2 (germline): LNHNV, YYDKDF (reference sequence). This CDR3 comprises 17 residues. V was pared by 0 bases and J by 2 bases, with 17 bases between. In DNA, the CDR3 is TGTGCCACCAGCAGAGATGTCCGGTTGGGGACAACCTACGAGCAGTACTTC. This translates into CATSRDVRLGTTYEQYF.

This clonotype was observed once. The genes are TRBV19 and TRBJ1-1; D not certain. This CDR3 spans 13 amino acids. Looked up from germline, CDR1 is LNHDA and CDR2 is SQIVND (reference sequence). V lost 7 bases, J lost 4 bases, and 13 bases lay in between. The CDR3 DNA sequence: TGTGCCAGTACAACGGAACCTGGCACTGAAGCTTTCTTT. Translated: CASTTEPGTEAFF.

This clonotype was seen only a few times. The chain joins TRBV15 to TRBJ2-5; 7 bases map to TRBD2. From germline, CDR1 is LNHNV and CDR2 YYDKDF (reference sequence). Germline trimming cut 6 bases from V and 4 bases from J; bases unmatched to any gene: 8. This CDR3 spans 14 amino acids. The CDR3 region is CATRELGGLETQYF. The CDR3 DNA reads TGTGCCACCAGGGAACTGGGGGGGTTAGAGACCCAGTACTTC.

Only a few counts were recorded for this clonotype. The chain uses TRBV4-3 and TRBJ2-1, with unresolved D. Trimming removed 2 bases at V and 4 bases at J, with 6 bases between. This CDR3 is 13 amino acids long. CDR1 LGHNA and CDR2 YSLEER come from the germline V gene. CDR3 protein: CASSQWKYNEQFF. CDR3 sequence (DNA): TGCGCCAGCAGCCAATGGAAGTACAATGAGCAGTTCTTC.

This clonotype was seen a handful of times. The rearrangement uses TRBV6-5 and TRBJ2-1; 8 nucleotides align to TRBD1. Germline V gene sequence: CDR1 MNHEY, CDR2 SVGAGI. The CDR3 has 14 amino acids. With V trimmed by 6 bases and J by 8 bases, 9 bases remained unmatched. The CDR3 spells CASSRGLGFDEQFF. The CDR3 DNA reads TGTGCCAGCAGCAGGGGGCTGGGTTTCGATGAGCAGTTCTTC.

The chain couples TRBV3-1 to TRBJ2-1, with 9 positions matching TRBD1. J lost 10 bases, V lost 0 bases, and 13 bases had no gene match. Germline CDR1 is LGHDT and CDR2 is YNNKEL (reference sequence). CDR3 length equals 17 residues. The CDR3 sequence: CASSQEQGARRQYEQFF. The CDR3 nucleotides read TGTGCCAGCAGCCAAGAACAGGGGGCGAGGAGGCAATACGAGCAGTTCTTC.

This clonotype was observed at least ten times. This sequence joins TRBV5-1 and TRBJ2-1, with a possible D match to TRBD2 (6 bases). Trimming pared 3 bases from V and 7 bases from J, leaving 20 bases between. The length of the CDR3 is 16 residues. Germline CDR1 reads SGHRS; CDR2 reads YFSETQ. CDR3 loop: CASSSLVPGDGNEQFF. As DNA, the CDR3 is TGCGCCAGCAGCTCCCTAGTTCCGGGGGATGGAAATGAGCAGTTCTTC.

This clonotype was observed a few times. CDR3 DNA: TGTGCCAGCAGTTACTATGGGACAGGGGGTAGGGAGACCCAGTACTTC. It is translated as CASSYYGTGGRETQYF. The genes are TRBV6-5 and TRBJ2-5; 11 bases align to TRBD1. The V segment lost 1 base and the J segment 5 bases; nucleotides outside the gene matches: 6. The CDR3 sequence is 16 residues long. CDR1 and CDR2 from the germline V gene are MNHEY and SVGAGI.

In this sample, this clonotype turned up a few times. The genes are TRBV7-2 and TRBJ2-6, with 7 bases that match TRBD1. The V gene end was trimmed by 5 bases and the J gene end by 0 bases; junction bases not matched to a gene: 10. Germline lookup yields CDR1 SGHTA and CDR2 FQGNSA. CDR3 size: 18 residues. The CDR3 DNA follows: TGTGCCAGCAGCCCCTACAGGGGTGTTCTCTCTGGGGCCAACGTCCTGACTTTC. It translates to CASSPYRGVLSGANVLTF.

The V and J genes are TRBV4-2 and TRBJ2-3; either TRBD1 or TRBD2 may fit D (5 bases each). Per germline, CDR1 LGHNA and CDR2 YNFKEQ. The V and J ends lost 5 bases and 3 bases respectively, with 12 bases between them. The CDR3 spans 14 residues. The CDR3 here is CASSLWGSTDTQYF. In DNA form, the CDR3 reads TGTGCCAGCAGCTTATGGGGGTCGACAGATACGCAGTATTTT.

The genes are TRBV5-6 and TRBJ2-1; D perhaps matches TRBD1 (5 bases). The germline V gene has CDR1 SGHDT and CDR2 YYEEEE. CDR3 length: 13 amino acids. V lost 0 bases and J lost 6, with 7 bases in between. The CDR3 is CASSLDQGNEQFF. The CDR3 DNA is TGTGCCAGCAGCTTGGATCAGGGCAATGAGCAGTTCTTC.

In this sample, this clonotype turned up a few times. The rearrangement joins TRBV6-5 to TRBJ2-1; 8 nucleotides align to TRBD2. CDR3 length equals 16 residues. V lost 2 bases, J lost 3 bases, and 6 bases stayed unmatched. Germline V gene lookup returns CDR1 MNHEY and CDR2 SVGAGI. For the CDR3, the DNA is TGTGCCAGCAGTTACGGCACTAGCGGAGTCTACAATGAGCAGTTCTTC. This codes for CASSYGTSGVYNEQFF.

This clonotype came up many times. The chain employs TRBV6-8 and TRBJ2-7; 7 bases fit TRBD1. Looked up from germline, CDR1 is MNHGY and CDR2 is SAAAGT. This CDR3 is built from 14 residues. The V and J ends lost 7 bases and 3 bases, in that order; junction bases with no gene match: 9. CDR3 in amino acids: CASTKRTGSYEQYF. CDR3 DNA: TGTGCCAGCACCAAACGGACAGGCAGCTACGAGCAGTACTTC.

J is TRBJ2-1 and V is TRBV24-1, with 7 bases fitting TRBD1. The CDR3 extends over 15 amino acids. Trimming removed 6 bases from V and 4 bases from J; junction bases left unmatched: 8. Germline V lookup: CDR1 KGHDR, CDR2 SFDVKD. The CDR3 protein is CATSRTGTVYNEQFF. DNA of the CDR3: TGTGCCACCAGTCGAACCGGGACAGTTTACAATGAGCAGTTCTTC.

CDR3 sequence: CASSYAHSSYNEQFF. DNA for the CDR3: TGTGCCAGCAGTTACGCCCACAGCTCCTACAATGAGCAGTTCTTC. The chain carries TRBV6-5 and TRBJ2-1; D is undetermined. Trimming took off 2 bases at V and 0 bases at J, with 8 bases between the two ends. The CDR3 runs to 15 residues. Germline V gives CDR1 MNHEY, CDR2 SVGAGI.

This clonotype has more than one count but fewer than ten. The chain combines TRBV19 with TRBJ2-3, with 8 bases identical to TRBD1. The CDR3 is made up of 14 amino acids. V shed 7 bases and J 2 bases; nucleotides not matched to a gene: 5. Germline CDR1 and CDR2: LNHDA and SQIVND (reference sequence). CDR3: CASTRDRSTDTQYF. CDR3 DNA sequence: TGTGCCAGTACCCGGGACAGGTCCACAGATACGCAGTATTTT.

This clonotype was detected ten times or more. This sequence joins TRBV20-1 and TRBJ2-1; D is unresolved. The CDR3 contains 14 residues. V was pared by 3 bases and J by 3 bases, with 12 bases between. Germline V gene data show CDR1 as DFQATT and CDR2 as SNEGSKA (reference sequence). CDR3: CSASGHQDYNEQFF. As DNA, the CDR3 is TGCAGTGCTAGTGGCCACCAAGACTACAATGAGCAGTTCTTC.

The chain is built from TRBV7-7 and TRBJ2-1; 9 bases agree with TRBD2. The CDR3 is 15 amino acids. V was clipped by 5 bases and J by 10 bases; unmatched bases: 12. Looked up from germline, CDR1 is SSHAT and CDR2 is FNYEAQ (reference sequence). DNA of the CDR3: TGTGCCAGCAGCCCAGCGGCGGGGGGGCCGCTGGAGCAGTTCTTC. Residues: CASSPAAGGPLEQFF. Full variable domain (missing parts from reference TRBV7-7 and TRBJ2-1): GAGVSQSPRYKVTKRGQDVTLRCDPISSHATLYWYQQALGQGPEFLTYFNYEAQPDKSGLPSDRFSAERPEGSISTLTIQRTEQRDSAMYRCASSPAAGGPLEQFFGPGTRLTVL.

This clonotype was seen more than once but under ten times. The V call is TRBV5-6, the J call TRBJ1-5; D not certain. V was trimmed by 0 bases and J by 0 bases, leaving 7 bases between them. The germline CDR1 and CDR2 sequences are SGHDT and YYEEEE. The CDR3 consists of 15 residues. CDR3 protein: CASSLVTDSNQPQHF. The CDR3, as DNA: TGTGCCAGCAGCTTGGTCACGGATAGCAATCAGCCCCAGCATTTT.

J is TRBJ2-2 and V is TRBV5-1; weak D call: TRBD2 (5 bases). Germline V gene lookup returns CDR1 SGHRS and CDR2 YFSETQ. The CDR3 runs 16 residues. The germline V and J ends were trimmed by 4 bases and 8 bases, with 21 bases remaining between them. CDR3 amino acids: CASSPWPGITSGELFF. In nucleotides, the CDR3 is TGCGCCAGCAGCCCCTGGCCGGGGATTACATCGGGGGAGCTGTTTTTT.

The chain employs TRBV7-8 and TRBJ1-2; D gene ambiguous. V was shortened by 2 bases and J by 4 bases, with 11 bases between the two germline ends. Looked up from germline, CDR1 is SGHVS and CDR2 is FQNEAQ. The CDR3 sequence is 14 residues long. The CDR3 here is CASSLYGSLYGYTF. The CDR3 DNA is TGTGCCAGCAGCTTATACGGTTCCCTCTATGGCTACACCTTC.